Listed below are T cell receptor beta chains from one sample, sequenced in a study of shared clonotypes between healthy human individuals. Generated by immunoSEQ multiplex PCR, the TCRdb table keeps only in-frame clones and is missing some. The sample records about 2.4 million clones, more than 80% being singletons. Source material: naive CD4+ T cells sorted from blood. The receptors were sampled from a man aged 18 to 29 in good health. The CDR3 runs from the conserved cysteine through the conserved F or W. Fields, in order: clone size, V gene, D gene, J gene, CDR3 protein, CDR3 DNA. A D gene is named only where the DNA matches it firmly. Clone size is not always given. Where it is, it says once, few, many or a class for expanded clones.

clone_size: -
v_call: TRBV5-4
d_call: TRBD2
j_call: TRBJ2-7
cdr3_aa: CASSFDGGSHYEQYF
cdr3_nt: TGTGCCAGCAGCTTCGACGGCGGGAGCCACTACGAGCAGTACTTC

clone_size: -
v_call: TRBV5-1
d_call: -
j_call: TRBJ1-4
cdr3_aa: CASSSGRSTEKLFF
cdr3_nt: TGCGCCAGCAGCTCCGGACGGAGTACTGAAAAACTGTTTTTT

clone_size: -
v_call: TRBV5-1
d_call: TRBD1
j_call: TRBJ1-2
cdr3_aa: CASSEEDRVRGYTF
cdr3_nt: TGCGCCAGCAGCGAAGAAGACAGGGTCCGGGGCTACACCTTC

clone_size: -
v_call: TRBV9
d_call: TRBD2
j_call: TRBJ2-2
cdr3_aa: CASSSTLAGPGELFF
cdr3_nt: TGTGCCAGCAGCTCGACACTAGCGGGTCCCGGGGAGCTGTTTTTT

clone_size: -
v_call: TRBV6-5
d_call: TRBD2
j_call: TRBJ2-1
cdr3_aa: CASSYSSGGASNEQFF
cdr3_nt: TGTGCCAGCAGTTACAGTAGCGGGGGGGCTAGTAATGAGCAGTTCTTC

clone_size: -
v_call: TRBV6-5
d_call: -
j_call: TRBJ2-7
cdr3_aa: CASSTLSSSYEQYF
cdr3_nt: TGTGCCAGCAGTACATTATCCAGCTCCTACGAGCAGTACTTC

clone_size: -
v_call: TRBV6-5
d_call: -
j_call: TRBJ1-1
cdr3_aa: CASKRGDFDFF
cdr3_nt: TGTGCCAGCAAAAGGGGGGATTTCGATTTCTTT

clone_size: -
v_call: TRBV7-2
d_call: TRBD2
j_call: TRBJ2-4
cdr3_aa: CASSLGGSGKNIQYF
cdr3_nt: TGTGCCAGCAGCTTAGGAGGTAGCGGGAAAAACATTCAGTACTTC

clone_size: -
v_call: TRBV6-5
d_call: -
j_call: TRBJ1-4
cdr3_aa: CASSPQGRGGEKLFF
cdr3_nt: TGTGCCAGCAGTCCTCAGGGGCGTGGAGGGGAAAAACTGTTTTTT

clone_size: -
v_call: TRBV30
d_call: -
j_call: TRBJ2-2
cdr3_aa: CAWSGDFYTGELFF
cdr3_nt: TGTGCCTGGAGTGGCGACTTCTACACCGGGGAGCTGTTTTTT

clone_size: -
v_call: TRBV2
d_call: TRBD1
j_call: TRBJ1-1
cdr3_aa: CASRLDRGPNTEAFF
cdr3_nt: TGTGCCAGCAGGTTGGACAGGGGGCCGAACACTGAAGCTTTCTTT

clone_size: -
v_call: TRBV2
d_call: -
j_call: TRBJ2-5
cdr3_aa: CASSEEGAGQTQYF
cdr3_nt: TGTGCCAGCAGTGAGGAGGGAGCCGGGCAGACCCAGTACTTC

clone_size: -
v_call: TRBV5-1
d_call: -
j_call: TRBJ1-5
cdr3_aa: CASSLVPNQPQHF
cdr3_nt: TGCGCCAGCAGCTTGGTTCCAAATCAGCCCCAGCATTTT

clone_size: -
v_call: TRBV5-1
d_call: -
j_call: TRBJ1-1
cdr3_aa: CASSLEGRTEAFF
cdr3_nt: TGCGCCAGCAGCTTGGAGGGTAGAACTGAAGCTTTCTTT

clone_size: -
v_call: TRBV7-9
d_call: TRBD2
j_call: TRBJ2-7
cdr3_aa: CASSPPAGTSSYEQYF
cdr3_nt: TGTGCCAGCAGCCCCCCTGCCGGGACTAGCTCTTACGAGCAGTACTTC

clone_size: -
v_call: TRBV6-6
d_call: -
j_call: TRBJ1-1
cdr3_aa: CASSRPVTEAFF
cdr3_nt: TGTGCCAGCAGTCGCCCGGTCACTGAAGCTTTCTTT

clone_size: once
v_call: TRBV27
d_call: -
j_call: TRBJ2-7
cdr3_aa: CASSSRAPFSYEQYF
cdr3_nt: TGTGCCAGCAGTTCCAGGGCCCCTTTCTCCTACGAGCAGTACTTC

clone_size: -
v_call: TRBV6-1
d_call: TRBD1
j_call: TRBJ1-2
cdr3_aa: CASSHRDRDGYTF
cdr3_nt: TGTGCCAGCAGTCACCGGGACAGGGATGGCTACACCTTC

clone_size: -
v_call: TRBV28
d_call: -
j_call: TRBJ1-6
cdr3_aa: CASSSLGDSYNSPLHF
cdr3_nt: TGTGCCAGCAGTAGTTTAGGGGACTCCTATAATTCACCCCTCCACTTT

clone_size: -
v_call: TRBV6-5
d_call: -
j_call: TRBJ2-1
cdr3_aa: CASRRGAGQTNEQFF
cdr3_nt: TGTGCCAGCAGGAGAGGCGCGGGACAGACAAATGAGCAGTTCTTC

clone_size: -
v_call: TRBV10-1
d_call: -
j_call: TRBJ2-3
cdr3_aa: CASSEGVVDTQYF
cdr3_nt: TGCGCCAGCAGTGAGGGGGTCGTGGATACGCAGTATTTT

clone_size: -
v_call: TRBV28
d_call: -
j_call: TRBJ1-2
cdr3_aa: CASSLLGPKEMTDENYGYTF
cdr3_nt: TGTGCCAGCAGTTTATTGGGACCTAAAGAAATGACAGATGAGAACTATGGCTACACCTTC

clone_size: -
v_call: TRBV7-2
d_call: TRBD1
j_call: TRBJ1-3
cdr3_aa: CASSLQGVSGNTIYF
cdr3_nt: TGTGCCAGCAGCTTACAGGGGGTCTCTGGAAACACCATATATTTT

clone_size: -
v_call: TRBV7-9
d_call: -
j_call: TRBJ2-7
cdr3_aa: CASSPPQASAYEQYF
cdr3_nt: TGTGCCAGCAGCCCCCCCCAGGCCTCAGCCTACGAGCAGTACTTC

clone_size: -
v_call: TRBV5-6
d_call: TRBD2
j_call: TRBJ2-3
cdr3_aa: CASSGDSGRSTDTQYF
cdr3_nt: TGTGCCAGCAGCGGAGATAGCGGGAGGTCGACAGATACGCAGTATTTT

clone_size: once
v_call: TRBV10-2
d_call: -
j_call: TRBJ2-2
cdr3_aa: CASSPGTNTGELFF
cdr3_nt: TGCGCCAGCAGTCCTGGGACGAACACCGGGGAGCTGTTTTTT

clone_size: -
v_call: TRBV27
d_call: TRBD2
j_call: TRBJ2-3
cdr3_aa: CASAPGTSGRGTDTQYF
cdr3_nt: TGTGCCAGCGCCCCCGGGACTAGCGGGAGAGGCACAGATACGCAGTATTTT

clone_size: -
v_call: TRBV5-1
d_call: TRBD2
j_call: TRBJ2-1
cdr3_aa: CASSLERGEDEQFF
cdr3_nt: TGCGCCAGCAGCTTGGAGCGGGGGGAAGATGAGCAGTTCTTC

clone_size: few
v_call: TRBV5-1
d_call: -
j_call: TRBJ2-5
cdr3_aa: CASSLGTGPQETQYF
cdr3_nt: TGCGCCAGCAGCTTGGGAACAGGGCCACAAGAGACCCAGTACTTC

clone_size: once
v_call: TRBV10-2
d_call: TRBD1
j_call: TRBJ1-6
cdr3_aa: CASSDTGGGSPLHF
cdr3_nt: TGCGCCAGCAGTGATACAGGGGGTGGTTCACCCCTCCACTTT

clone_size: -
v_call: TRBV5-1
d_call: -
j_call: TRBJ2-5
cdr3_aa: CASSSAGQQLTQYF
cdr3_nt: TGCGCCAGCAGCTCAGCTGGACAGCAGCTTACCCAGTACTTC

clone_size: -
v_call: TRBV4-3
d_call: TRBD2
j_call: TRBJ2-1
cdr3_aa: CASSQEGLAGDGWIIEQFF
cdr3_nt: TGCGCCAGCAGCCAAGAGGGACTAGCGGGAGACGGTTGGATCATTGAGCAGTTCTTC

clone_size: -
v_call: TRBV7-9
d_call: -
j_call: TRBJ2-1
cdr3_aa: CASSLERRSSHPATNEQFF
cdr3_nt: TGTGCCAGCAGCTTAGAGCGCAGGTCGTCCCACCCGGCCACCAATGAGCAGTTCTTC

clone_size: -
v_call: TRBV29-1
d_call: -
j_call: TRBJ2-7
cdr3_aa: CSAEINSYEQYF
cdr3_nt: TGCAGCGCCGAGATAAACTCCTACGAGCAGTACTTC

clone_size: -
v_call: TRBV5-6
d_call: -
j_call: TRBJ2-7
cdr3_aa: CASSRKWGPYEQYF
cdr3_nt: TGTGCCAGCAGCCGCAAGTGGGGCCCCTACGAGCAGTACTTC

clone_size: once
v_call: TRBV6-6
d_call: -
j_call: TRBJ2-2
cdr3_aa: CASIKVDGIHTGELFF
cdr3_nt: TGTGCCAGCATAAAGGTCGACGGGATTCATACCGGGGAGCTGTTTTTT

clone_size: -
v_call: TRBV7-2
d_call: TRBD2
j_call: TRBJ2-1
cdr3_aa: CASNFLLAGVSYNEQFF
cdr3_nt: TGTGCCAGCAATTTCCTCCTAGCGGGGGTATCATACAATGAGCAGTTCTTC

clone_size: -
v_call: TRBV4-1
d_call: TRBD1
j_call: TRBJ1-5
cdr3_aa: CASSQGAGGGNQPQHF
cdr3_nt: TGCGCCAGCAGCCAAGGGGCAGGGGGCGGCAATCAGCCCCAGCATTTT

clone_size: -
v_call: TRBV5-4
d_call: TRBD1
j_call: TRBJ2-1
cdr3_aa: CASSLVGQGINEQFF
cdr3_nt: TGTGCCAGCAGCTTGGTCGGACAGGGGATTAATGAGCAGTTCTTC

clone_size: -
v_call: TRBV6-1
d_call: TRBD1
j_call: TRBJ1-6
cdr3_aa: CASSGPGQGSSPLHF
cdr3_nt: TGTGCCAGCAGTGGTCCGGGACAGGGCAGTTCACCCCTCCACTTT